This T cell receptor (beta chain) was documented in a study of long-term antiretroviral therapy in people with HIV. Germline trimming cut 10 bases from V and 0 bases from J; bases unmatched to any gene: 9. The germline V gene has CDR1 MGHRA and CDR2 YSYEKL. There are 14 residues in the CDR3. Researchers ran immunoSEQ v3.0 at survey level. Here immunoSEQ multiplex PCR was the method, and the copy in TCRdb shows in-frame clones only, minus some. The top ten hold 3% to 4% of the sample, which has about 34,000 clones, about 94% seen once. The sequence was obtained from a woman in her fifties or sixties with HIV. The sample here was unsorted PBMCs, taken more than 5 years after starting antiretroviral therapy. The chain has TRBV4-1 and TRBJ2-7; TRBD2 aligns across 7 bases. The CDR3 DNA follows: TGCGCCACCAAGCGGGACGGCAGCTCCTACGAGCAGTACTTC. Protein product: CATKRDGSSYEQYF.